One sample yielded the 8 T cell receptor beta chains listed below, sequenced in a study of blood T cells in healthy people across ages. A second PCR of 7 to 11 cycles used a sample-barcoded 5' primer and a J-beta primer mix. Using its own MiXCR run on the 5' RACE reads, TCRdb lists one record per CDR3 protein. The repertoire holds more than 800,000 distinct CDR3 sequences, with around 30% as singletons. The sequenced sample consisted of blood. The receptors come from an elderly woman in good health.

The chain uses TRBV18 and TRBJ1-6; D ambiguous. The CDR3 sequence is 14 residues long. The germline V gene encodes CDR1 KGHSH and CDR2 LQKENI. With 3 bases removed from V and 9 bases from J, the gap between germline ends came to 12 bases. The CDR3 reads CASSPDQGRSPLHF. The DNA for the CDR3 is TGTGCCAGCTCACCGGACCAAGGACGTTCACCCCTCCACTTT. Full variable domain (missing parts from reference TRBV18 and TRBJ1-6): NAGVMQNPRHLVRRRGQEARLRCSPMKGHSHVYWYRQLPEEGLKFMVYLQKENIIDESGMPKERFSAEFPKEGPSILRIQQVVRGDSAAYFCASSPDQGRSPLHFGNGTRLTVT.

This clonotype was counted ten times or more. The gene calls are TRBV3-1 and TRBJ2-5; the D is unclear. The CDR3 covers 17 residues. CDR1 and CDR2 from the germline V gene are LGHDT and YNNKEL (reference sequence). V shed 0 bases and J shed 1 base, with 15 bases lying between them. This CDR3 is CASSQDLLGRSQETQYF. For the CDR3, the DNA is TGTGCCAGCAGCCAAGATCTACTGGGCAGGTCCCAAGAGACCCAGTACTTC.

Only a few counts were recorded for this clonotype. This could be a read error, since a much larger clone is one nucleotide away. V gene TRBV10-2 combines with J gene TRBJ2-5; no reliable D call. Matching the DNA end better, TRBJ2-7 makes the J call doubtful. Germline V lookup: CDR1 WSHSY, CDR2 SAAADI. The CDR3 length is 12 residues. The CDR3 loop is CASSETVTEQYF. CDR3 DNA sequence: TGCGCCAGCAGTGAGACGGTCACCGAGCAGTACTTC.

The rearrangement joins TRBV2 to TRBJ1-2, with D possibly TRBD1 on 6 matching bases. The CDR3 consists of 13 residues. Germline V gene data show CDR1 as SNHLY and CDR2 as FYNNEI. Trimming took off 6 bases at V and 5 bases at J, with 13 bases between the two ends. CDR3 region: CASRAGTFYGYTF. CDR3 bases: TGTGCCAGCAGGGCCGGGACATTTTATGGCTACACCTTC.

V usage is TRBV12-3 or TRBV12-4 and J usage is TRBJ2-2, with TRBD2 matching over 13 bases. The V gene end was trimmed by 6 bases and the J gene end by 4 bases; junction bases not matched to a gene: 8. The CDR3 contains 17 residues. The CDR3 is CASRTGTSGAITGELFF. DNA for the CDR3: TGTGCCAGCAGAACCGGGACTAGCGGGGCAATCACCGGGGAGCTGTTTTTT.

This clonotype was recorded many times. V and J are TRBV2 and TRBJ2-4; 9 positions match TRBD1. The germline V gene encodes CDR1 SNHLY and CDR2 FYNNEI. This CDR3 has 16 residues. Unmatched junction bases numbered 6, after V lost 6 bases and J lost 0 bases. The CDR3 reads CASRATGGAAKNIQYF. The DNA of the CDR3 is TGTGCCAGCAGAGCGACAGGGGGAGCAGCCAAAAACATTCAGTACTTC.

V gene TRBV12-3 or TRBV12-4 combines with J gene TRBJ2-3; D may match TRBD1 or TRBD2 (7 bases each). This CDR3 comprises 16 residues. The V and J ends lost 2 bases and 4 bases respectively, with 16 bases between them. CDR3 sequence reads: CASSLTYGGTADTQYF. The CDR3 nucleotides read TGTGCCAGCAGTTTAACTTACGGGGGGACAGCAGATACGCAGTATTTT.

Notes on this clonotype: A much larger clone differs from this one at a single base, so this may be a read error. The chain employs TRBV20-1 and TRBJ2-1, with D possibly TRBD2 on 5 matching bases. V gave up 5 bases and J gave up 2 bases, with 16 bases separating them. This CDR3 has 15 residues. CDR1 is DFQATT and CDR2 is SNEGSKA in the germline V gene (reference sequence). CDR3 nucleotides: TGCAGTGCTGGTGCGCTTGGACTTCCCTACAATGAGCAGTTCTTC. As protein: CSAGALGLPYNEQFF.